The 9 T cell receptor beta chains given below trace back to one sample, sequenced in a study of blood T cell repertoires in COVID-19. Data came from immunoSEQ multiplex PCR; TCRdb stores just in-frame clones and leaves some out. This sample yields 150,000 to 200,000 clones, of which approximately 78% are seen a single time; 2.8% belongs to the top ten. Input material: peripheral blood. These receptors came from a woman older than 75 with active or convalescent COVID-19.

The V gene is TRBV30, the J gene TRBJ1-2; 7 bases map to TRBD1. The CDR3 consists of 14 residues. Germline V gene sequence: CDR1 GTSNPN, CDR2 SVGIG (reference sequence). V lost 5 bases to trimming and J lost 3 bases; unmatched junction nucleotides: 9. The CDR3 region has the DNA TGTGCCTGGCTAAGGACAGGAGGGTACTATGGCTACACCTTC. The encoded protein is CAWLRTGGYYGYTF.

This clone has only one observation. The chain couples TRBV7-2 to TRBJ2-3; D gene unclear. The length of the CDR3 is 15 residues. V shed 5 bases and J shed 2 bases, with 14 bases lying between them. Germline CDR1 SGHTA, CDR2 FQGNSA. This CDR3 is CASSPTQISTDTQYF. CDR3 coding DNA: TGTGCCAGCAGCCCCACCCAGATTTCCACAGATACGCAGTATTTT.

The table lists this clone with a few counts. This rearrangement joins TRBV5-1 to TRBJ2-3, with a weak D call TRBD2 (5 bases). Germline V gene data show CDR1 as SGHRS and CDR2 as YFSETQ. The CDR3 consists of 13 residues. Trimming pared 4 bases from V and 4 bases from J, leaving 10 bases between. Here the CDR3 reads CASSPPRADTQYF. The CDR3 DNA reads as TGCGCCAGCAGCCCGCCGAGGGCAGATACGCAGTATTTT.

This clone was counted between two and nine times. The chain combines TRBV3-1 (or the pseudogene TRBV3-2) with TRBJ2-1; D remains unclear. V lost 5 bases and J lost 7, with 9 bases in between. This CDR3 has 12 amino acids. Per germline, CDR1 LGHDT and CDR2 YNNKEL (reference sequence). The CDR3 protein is CASSYTQNEQFF. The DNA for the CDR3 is TGTGCCAGCAGCTATACACAGAATGAGCAGTTCTTC.

CDR3 residues: CASSRRTSGDENEQFF. DNA for the CDR3: TGTGCCAGCAGTCGACGGACTAGCGGGGACGAGAATGAGCAGTTCTTC. The V call is TRBV6-2 or TRBV6-3, the J call TRBJ2-1, with TRBD2 matching 12 bases. The trim removed 5 bases at V and 7 bases at J, leaving 9 bases unmatched. The CDR3 length is 16 residues. In germline, CDR1 is MNHEY, CDR2 SVGEGT.

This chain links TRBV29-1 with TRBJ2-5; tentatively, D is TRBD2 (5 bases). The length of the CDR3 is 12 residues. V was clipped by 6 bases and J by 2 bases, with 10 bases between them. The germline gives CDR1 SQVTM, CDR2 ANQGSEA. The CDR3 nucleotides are TGCAGCGTCATGGACTTTCAAGAGACCCAGTACTTC. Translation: CSVMDFQETQYF. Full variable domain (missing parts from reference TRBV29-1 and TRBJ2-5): SAVISQKPSRDICQRGTSLTIQCQVDSQVTMMFWYRQQPGQSLTLIATANQGSEATYESGFVIDKFPISRPNLTFSTLTVSNMSPEDSSIYLCSVMDFQETQYFGPGTRLLVL.

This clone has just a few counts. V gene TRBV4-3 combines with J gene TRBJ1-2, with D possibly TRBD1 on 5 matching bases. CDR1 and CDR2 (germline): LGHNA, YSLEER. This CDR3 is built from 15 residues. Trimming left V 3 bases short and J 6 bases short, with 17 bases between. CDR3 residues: CASSHGTAALDGYTF. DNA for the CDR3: TGCGCCAGCAGCCATGGGACTGCGGCGTTGGATGGCTACACCTTC.

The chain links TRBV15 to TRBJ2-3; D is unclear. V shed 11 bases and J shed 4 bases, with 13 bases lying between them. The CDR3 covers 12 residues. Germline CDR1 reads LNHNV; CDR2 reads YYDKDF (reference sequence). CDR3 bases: TGTGCCGCGTCGTCAGGCGCAGATACGCAGTATTTT. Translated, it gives CAASSGADTQYF. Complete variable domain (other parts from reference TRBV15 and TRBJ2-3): DAMVIQNPRYQVTQFGKPVTLSCSQTLNHNVMYWYQQKSSQAPKLLFHYYDKDFNNEADTPDNFQSRRPNTSFCFLDIRSPGLGDTAMYLCAASSGADTQYFGPGTRLTVL.

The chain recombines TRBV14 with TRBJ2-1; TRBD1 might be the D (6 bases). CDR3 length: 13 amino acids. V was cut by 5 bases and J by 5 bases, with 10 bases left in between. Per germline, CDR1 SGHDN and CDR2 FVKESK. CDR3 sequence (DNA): TGTGCCAGCAGCTTTACAGGGAACAATGAGCAGTTCTTC. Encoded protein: CASSFTGNNEQFF.